This T cell receptor beta chain was sequenced for a study of CXCR3-negative and CXCR3-positive naive CD8 T cells. Overall study: With about 1.5 +/- 0.3 million reads per library, the TRB reads numbered 110 million to 150 million in total.

General study findings and limits: With respect to TRBV-TRBJ usage, naive CXCR3-negative and CXCR3-positive cells were similar; memory differed. Compared with CXCR3-negative naive cells, CXCR3-positive naive cells showed more hydrophobic TRB CDR3s. Naive subsets displayed similar surface CD5, and TCR strength was inferred from TRB CDR3 properties.

With regard to this clonotype: Its specificity is not known.

Looked up from germline, CDR1 is SGHRS and CDR2 is YFSETQ. The CDR3 sequence is 16 residues long. Triplicate sorts, around 310,000 cells apiece, were made for each CD8+ T cell subset. The libraries of TRB cDNA were prepared using 5' RACE with UMI labels. TCRdb reanalyzed the 5' RACE reads, giving one entry per CDR3 protein sequence and no DNA. This sample's clone table lists around 150,000 distinct CDR3 sequences. This sequence originates from a human donor in good health. Some clones in this sample may be carry-over from other donors' samples. This chain uses TRBV5-1 with TRBJ2-1. The specimen was naive CXCR3+ CD8+ T cells from blood. Subset: CD45RO-CCR7+CD27+CD95- naive CD8+ T cells expressing CXCR3 (TNR3+). The CDR3 reads CASSLEGTGLYNEQFF.